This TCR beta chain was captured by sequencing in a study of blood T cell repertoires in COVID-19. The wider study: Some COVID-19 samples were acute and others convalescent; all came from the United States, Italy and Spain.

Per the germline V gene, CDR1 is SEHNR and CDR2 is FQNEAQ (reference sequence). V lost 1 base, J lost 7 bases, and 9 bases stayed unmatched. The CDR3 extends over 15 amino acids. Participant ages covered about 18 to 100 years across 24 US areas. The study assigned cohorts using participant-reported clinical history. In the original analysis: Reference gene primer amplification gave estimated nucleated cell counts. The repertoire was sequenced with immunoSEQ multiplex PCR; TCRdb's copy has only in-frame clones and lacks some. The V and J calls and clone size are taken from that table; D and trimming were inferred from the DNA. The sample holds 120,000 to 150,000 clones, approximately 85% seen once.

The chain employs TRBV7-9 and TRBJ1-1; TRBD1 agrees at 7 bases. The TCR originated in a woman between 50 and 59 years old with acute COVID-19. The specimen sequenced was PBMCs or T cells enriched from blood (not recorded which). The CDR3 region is CASSLVQGKSGEAFF. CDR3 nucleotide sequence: TGTGCCAGCAGCTTAGTACAGGGGAAGAGTGGTGAAGCTTTCTTT.